This T cell receptor beta chain emerged from a study of post-analysis software for immune sequencing data. Study summary: Recorded subtypes: relapsing-remitting, secondary progressive, progressive-relapsing; some patients unannotated. Findings and caveats of the study: Comparison with controls showed significantly lower normalized Chao1 diversity in multiple sclerosis patients.

TCR beta libraries were prepared from cDNA with unique molecular identifiers. Starting from approximately 1 to 10 million T cells, the study yielded about half a million cDNA molecules. TCRdb ran MiXCR on the PCR reads and lists one entry per CDR3 protein. The table has 750,000 to 900,000 distinct CDR3 sequences, 40% to 55% seen once. About this clonotype: What it binds is unknown.

The receptor was isolated from a girl under 18 with multiple sclerosis. Input material: blood.

The CDR3 nucleotides read TGCAGTGCAGCCAACATGGGGACTGAAGCTTTCTTT. Translation gives CSAANMGTEAFF. J is TRBJ1-1 and V is TRBV20-1; no clear D. The CDR3 extends over 12 amino acids. Trimming cost V 6 bases and J 5 bases, with 13 bases left between them. The germline V gene has CDR1 DFQATT and CDR2 SNEGSKA (reference sequence).